The 15 T cell receptor beta chains reported below all come from one sample, sequenced in a study of human T cells and chemical hapten exposure. TCRdb analysed the RACE reads with MiXCR anew, one entry per CDR3 protein. In the table there are more than 300,000 distinct CDR3 sequences, 4.5% to 5.5% of which are singletons. Time point given: pre-sensitization, week 0. Specified treatment: therapeutic diphenylcyclopropenone sensitization with weekly scalp DPC. The input for sequencing was whole blood, taken in connection with sensitization to the hapten diphenylcyclopropenone (DPC). These receptors originate from a young woman with alopecia areata. Some clones in this sample may be carry-over from other donors' samples.

This clonotype has a count of ten or more. The rearrangement links TRBV7-9 to TRBJ2-2; 12 nucleotides align to TRBD2. This CDR3 has 16 residues. V lost 4 bases and J lost 9; bases outside the gene matches: 9. Germline CDR1 SEHNR, CDR2 FQNEAQ (reference sequence). The CDR3 reads CASSSWTSGDMRELFF. The CDR3 DNA sequence: TGTGCCAGCAGCTCCTGGACTAGCGGGGATATGAGGGAGCTGTTTTTT.

The V gene is TRBV7-2, the J gene TRBJ2-1, with D unclear. Germline CDR1 reads SGHTA; CDR2 reads FQGNSA. V was cut by 1 base and J by 5 bases, with 3 bases left in between. This CDR3 region has 12 residues. Here the CDR3 reads CASSLGDNEQFF. The CDR3 DNA sequence: TGTGCCAGCAGCTTAGGGGACAATGAGCAGTTCTTC.

J is TRBJ1-1 and V is TRBV12-3 or TRBV12-4; D remains unclear. The CDR3 is 15 amino acids. Trimming pared 2 bases from V and 2 bases from J, leaving 12 bases between. The CDR3 sequence is CASSLRRSLNTEAFF. The CDR3 region has the DNA TGTGCCAGCAGTTTAAGGCGATCCCTAAACACTGAAGCTTTCTTT.

This clonotype came up a few times. The V and J genes are TRBV6-5 and TRBJ1-3; tentative D call: TRBD1 (6 bases). Germline CDR1 is MNHEY and CDR2 is SVGAGI. V was pared by 5 bases and J by 4 bases, with 21 bases between. The CDR3 extends over 17 amino acids. This chain's CDR3 is CASSDTLGGGQGNTIYF. In DNA form, the CDR3 reads TGTGCCAGCAGTGATACCTTAGGCGGGGGGCAGGGAAACACCATATATTTT.

There are a few counts of this clonotype. This rearrangement joins TRBV28 to TRBJ2-4; a weak D match, TRBD2 (6 bases). Germline loops: CDR1 MDHEN, CDR2 SYDVKM. This CDR3 has 15 residues. The V end lost 5 bases, the J end lost 1 base, and 12 bases lay between the germline ends. The CDR3 bases are TGTGCCAGCAGTCTCGGGACTTTTGCCAAAAACATTCAGTACTTC. Its translation: CASSLGTFAKNIQYF.

This clonotype showed up just a few times. The gene calls are TRBV7-2 and TRBJ2-5; 9 bases match TRBD1. Trimming took 2 bases from V and 3 from J; bases not matched to a gene: 1. The germline V gene encodes CDR1 SGHTA and CDR2 FQGNSA. The length of the CDR3 is 14 residues. The CDR3: CASSLRQGEETQYF. The CDR3 bases are TGTGCCAGCAGCTTACGACAGGGGGAAGAGACCCAGTACTTC.

This clonotype came up many times. The chain joins TRBV5-1 to TRBJ2-5, with 7 nucleotides matching TRBD2. Germline assignment: CDR1 SGHRS and CDR2 YFSETQ. Trimming at V came to 3 bases and at J to 5 bases, leaving 7 bases not matched to a gene. CDR3 length equals 14 residues. The CDR3 nucleotides read TGCGCCAGCAGCTCCGGGACTATGGGCGAGACCCAGTACTTC. Its protein is CASSSGTMGETQYF. The whole variable domain, remainder taken from reference TRBV5-1 and TRBJ2-5, is KAGVTQTPRYLIKTRGQQVTLSCSPISGHRSVSWYQQTPGQGLQFLFEYFSETQRNKGNFPGRFSGRQFSNSRSEMNVSTLELGDSALYLCASSSGTMGETQYFGPGTRLLVL.

This clonotype was seen a handful of times. The CDR3 loop is CASSQGTFRDSGGTEAFF. CDR3 bases: TGTGCCAGCAGCCAAGGAACCTTCAGGGATTCCGGGGGGACTGAAGCTTTCTTT. This chain uses TRBV3-1 with TRBJ1-1, with D possibly matching TRBD1 (5 bases). Between the trimmed V and J ends, which lost 1 base and 5 bases, there was a span of 23 bases. The CDR3 has 18 residues. CDR1 and CDR2 from the germline V gene are LGHDT and YNNKEL (reference sequence).

This clonotype was picked up many times. This chain connects TRBV28 to TRBJ2-7; tentatively, D is TRBD2 (6 bases). The CDR3 totals 16 residues. Trimming pared 2 bases from V and 7 bases from J, leaving 21 bases between. The germline V gene has CDR1 MDHEN and CDR2 SYDVKM. For the CDR3, the DNA is TGTGCCAGCAGTTTACCCCCGGCGGGCGGGGTGGGTGAGCAGTACTTC. It is translated as CASSLPPAGGVGEQYF.

This clonotype was observed at least ten times. This chain connects TRBV10-3 to TRBJ2-1; TRBD2 matches at 9 bases. The V segment lost 0 bases and the J segment 6 bases; nucleotides outside the gene matches: 0. Germline CDR1 and CDR2: ENHRY and SYGVKD. This CDR3 has 14 amino acids. The CDR3 protein is CAISESSGGNEQFF. The CDR3 DNA is TGTGCCATCAGTGAGTCTAGCGGGGGCAATGAGCAGTTCTTC.

This clonotype showed up many times. The chain recombines TRBV12-3 or TRBV12-4 with TRBJ2-3; 7 bases fit TRBD2. Losses at the gene ends were 4 bases for V and 2 bases for J; bases not matched to a gene: 0. CDR3 length: 13 residues. CDR3 nucleotide sequence: TGTGCCAGCAGTTGGGACTACACAGATACGCAGTATTTT. Amino acid sequence: CASSWDYTDTQYF.

This clonotype showed up many times. This rearrangement joins TRBV3-1 to TRBJ2-5; no firm D call. V lost 1 base and J 2 bases, leaving 11 bases between the germline ends. From germline, CDR1 is LGHDT and CDR2 YNNKEL (reference sequence). The CDR3 contains 15 residues. The DNA for the CDR3 is TGTGCCAGCAGCCAAGTTTCAAGGATACAAGAGACCCAGTACTTC. This sequence encodes CASSQVSRIQETQYF.

The chain couples TRBV15 to TRBJ2-1, with TRBD2 as a possible D gene (6 bases). Trimming left V 0 bases short and J 4 bases short, with 10 bases between. Germline loops: CDR1 LNHNV, CDR2 YYDKDF (reference sequence). This CDR3 contains 15 residues. The CDR3 region has the DNA TGTGCCACCAGCAGAGATCAGCGGGCTTACAATGAGCAGTTCTTC. This encodes CATSRDQRAYNEQFF.

This clonotype was seen more than once but under ten times. The chain links TRBV5-1 to TRBJ1-6; no definite D call. The germline V gene encodes CDR1 SGHRS and CDR2 YFSETQ. V lost 4 bases to trimming and J lost 7 bases, with 21 bases between them. This CDR3 contains 17 residues. CDR3 region: CASSPGGRNPPNSPLHF. CDR3 in DNA: TGCGCCAGCAGCCCGGGAGGACGTAACCCTCCAAATTCACCCCTCCACTTT.

V and J are TRBV12-3 or TRBV12-4 and TRBJ1-4; D uncertain. V lost 1 base and J lost 4, with 13 bases in between. This CDR3 contains 16 residues. The DNA of the CDR3 is TGTGCCAGCAGTTTAGGGTCATGGTCGGGTAATGAAAAACTGTTTTTT. Translated, it gives CASSLGSWSGNEKLFF.